This TCR beta chain appears in the sequencing data of a study of cytomegalovirus exposure and HLA in healthy donors. For the study at large: Genotyping showed around four fifths of roughly 400 donors falling in the Caucasian-associated ancestry cluster.

The PCR made use of 60 Vbeta and 13 Jbeta primers. The data were produced by immunoSEQ multiplex PCR, yet TCRdb's version contains in-frame clones alone and is incomplete. Of some 140,000 clones in the sample, 60% to 80% were seen once. The origin of this receptor is a man aged 25-45 years in good health and CMV-seronegative. Material for sequencing was PBMCs.

In DNA form, the CDR3 reads TGTGCCAGCAGATCGACACTCTCCTACGAGCAGTACTTC. Amino acids: CASRSTLSYEQYF. The rearrangement links TRBV11-2 to TRBJ2-5; D gene unclear. The last part of the DNA fits TRBJ2-7 better; the J call may be wrong. The CDR3 is made up of 13 amino acids. Germline values: CDR1 SGHAT, CDR2 FQNNGV.